This TCR beta chain stems from a study of blood T cell repertoires in COVID-19. Clones were read by immunoSEQ multiplex PCR, and TCRdb kept only the in-frame ones, dropping some. The data hold around 130,000 clones, with about four fifths observed a single time. The CDR3 spans 14 residues. Germline V gene data show CDR1 as SGHNT and CDR2 as YYREEE (reference sequence). The trim removed 0 bases at V and 7 bases at J, leaving 4 bases unmatched. The sequence was collected from a woman aged 50 to 65 with acute COVID-19. The sequenced sample was PBMCs or T cells enriched from blood (not recorded which). The chain uses TRBV5-4 and TRBJ1-2, with 9 bases fitting TRBD1. The CDR3: CASSLDRGQVGYTF. For the CDR3, the DNA is TGTGCCAGCAGCTTGGACAGGGGGCAGGTTGGCTACACCTTC.